The clone carrying this T cell receptor beta chain was observed many times. The record originates from a study of regulatory T cells in long-lasting Graves disease. Time point noted: newly diagnosed GD, antithyroid drugs for less than 3 months. Making the TCR library involved RNA that had been extracted from PBMCs. An endocrinology department in Xi'an, China, recruited the patients. Assembly of TCR beta libraries relied on iRepertoire HTBI primers together with Arm-PCR of CDR3 regions. TCRdb re-called the multiplex PCR reads with MiXCR, one entry per CDR3 protein. The repertoire consists of under 450,000 distinct CDR3 sequences, with about 11% occurring once and the leading ten covering under 20%. This CDR3 comprises 14 residues. The germline V gene has CDR1 MDHEN and CDR2 SYDVKM. V lost 7 bases to trimming and J lost 1 base, with 13 bases between them. The sample was also reused in another study, on T cells in Graves' hyperthyroidism and ophthalmopathy. That source reports: If no ophthalmopathy progression occurred within 18 months, Graves' hyperthyroidism was stable.

The source is a young woman with Graves disease. This rearrangement joins TRBV28 to TRBJ2-5; D is undetermined. Sequences were derived from peripheral blood mononuclear cells (PBMCs), sampled at new diagnosis, from a patient treated with antithyroid drugs. CDR3 nucleotides: TGTGCCAGCAACTCCCGACATTTCCAAGAGACCCAGTACTTC. It yields the protein CASNSRHFQETQYF.